This record concerns one TCR beta chain sequence. This sample stems from a study of cytomegalovirus exposure and HLA in healthy donors. Amplification used 60 Vbeta primers and 13 Jbeta primers. Profiled with immunoSEQ multiplex PCR; TCRdb holds only in-frame clones, not every one. The sample has approximately 53,000 clones, over 60% seen once. CDR3 length: 15 residues. V lost 1 base and J lost 6, with 18 bases in between. Germline V lookup: CDR1 GTSNPN, CDR2 SVGIG (reference sequence). The sample was PBMCs. The chain has TRBV30 and TRBJ1-2; possible D gene TRBD1, 6 bases. The clonotype comes from a woman in her thirties or forties in good health and CMV-seropositive. The CDR3 loop reads CAWSGTGLSLNGYTF. In nucleotides, the CDR3 is TGTGCCTGGAGTGGAACAGGGCTGTCTTTGAATGGCTACACCTTC. The full variable domain, completed using reference TRBV30 and TRBJ1-2, is SQTIHQWPATLVQPVGSPLSLECTVEGTSNPNLYWYRQAAGRGLQLLFYSVGIGQISSEVPQNLSASRPQDRQFILSSKKLLLSDSGFYLCAWSGTGLSLNGYTFGSGTRLTVV.